This is a list of T cell receptor beta chains from one sample in a study of blood T cell repertoires in COVID-19. The method was immunoSEQ multiplex PCR; TCRdb's version includes in-frame clones alone and lacks a portion of them. The data hold roughly 140,000 clones, with roughly 84% observed a single time. The sample was peripheral blood. The receptors come from a man aged 55 to 70 with active or convalescent COVID-19. Each CDR3 is given with its conserved first and last residue. D genes are given only for firm matches. A clone size is listed for some rows: how often the clone was seen (once, few, many), or a class if it is expanded.

CDR3 | DNA | J | size | D | V
CASSQWDRGHEQYF | TGTGCCAGCAGCCAATGGGACAGGGGCCACGAGCAGTACTTC | TRBJ2-7 | few | TRBD1 | TRBV3-1/TRBV3-2
CASSPQDRAPLHF | TGCGCCAGCAGCCCTCAGGACAGGGCGCCCCTCCACTTT | TRBJ1-6 | NA | TRBD1 | TRBV5-1
CASSEGMAGSETQYF | TGTGCCAGCAGTGAAGGGATGGCGGGGTCAGAGACCCAGTACTTC | TRBJ2-5 | NA | NA | TRBV6-1
CASSGGGGHVKTQYF | TGTGCCAGCAGCGGCGGGGGAGGGCACGTGAAGACCCAGTACTTC | TRBJ2-5 | NA | TRBD2 | TRBV3-1/TRBV3-2
CASSFGLAGAADTQYF | TGTGCCAGCAGCTTTGGGCTAGCGGGAGCCGCAGATACGCAGTATTTT | TRBJ2-3 | few | TRBD2 | TRBV7-9
CASSSREQFF | TGTGCCAGCAGCTCTCGTGAGCAGTTCTTC | TRBJ2-1 | NA | NA | TRBV11-3
CASRLTGGVYLDTEAFF | TGCGCCAGCAGGCTGACAGGGGGCGTCTACTTGGACACTGAAGCTTTCTTT | TRBJ1-1 | NA | TRBD1 | TRBV5-1
CASSANKGVAGISTDTQYF | TGTGCCAGCAGCGCAAACAAGGGGGTAGCGGGAATTAGCACAGATACGCAGTATTTT | TRBJ2-3 | NA | TRBD2 | TRBV9
CASSIDGKPGLAQHF | TGTGCCAGTAGTATAGATGGTAAGCCGGGGTTGGCCCAGCATTTT | TRBJ1-5 | NA | NA | TRBV19
CATSRGAGTNYGYTF | TGTGCCACCAGCAGAGGCGCGGGAACTAACTATGGCTACACCTTC | TRBJ1-2 | NA | NA | TRBV15
CASSLVIRGSNGYTF | TGTGCCAGCAGCTTAGTTATCAGGGGATCGAACGGCTACACCTTC | TRBJ1-2 | NA | NA | TRBV7-2
CASSLTGTGSAGELFF | TGTGCCAGCAGCCTAACCGGGACAGGGTCGGCCGGGGAGCTGTTTTTT | TRBJ2-2 | NA | TRBD1 | TRBV7-9
CASSLGGQGGQPQHF | TGTGCCAGCAGCTTAGGGGGACAGGGAGGGCAGCCCCAGCATTTT | TRBJ1-5 | few | TRBD1 | TRBV7-9
CATSDTIETQYF | TGTGCCACCAGTGATACTATAGAGACCCAGTACTTC | TRBJ2-5 | NA | NA | TRBV24-1
CSARDEAEQFF | TGCAGTGCTAGAGATGAAGCGGAGCAGTTCTTC | TRBJ2-1 | NA | NA | TRBV20-1
CAWSVYSNQPQHF | TGTGCCTGGAGTGTTTATAGCAATCAGCCCCAGCATTTT | TRBJ1-5 | NA | NA | TRBV30
CASSPPPSGRVIYTDTQYF | TGTGCCAGCAGCCCACCCCCCAGCGGGAGGGTAATTTACACAGATACGCAGTATTTT | TRBJ2-3 | NA | TRBD2 | TRBV9
CASRGAGGAIEQFF | TGTGCCAGTAGAGGAGCGGGAGGAGCTATTGAGCAGTTCTTC | TRBJ2-1 | NA | TRBD2 | TRBV19
CASSSNQGLNTEAFF | TGTGCCAGCAGTTCCAACCAGGGTCTGAACACTGAAGCTTTCTTT | TRBJ1-1 | NA | NA | TRBV6-6
CASSLNRGNGGYTF | TGTGCCAGCAGTTTAAACAGGGGTAACGGTGGCTACACCTTC | TRBJ1-2 | NA | TRBD1 | TRBV27
CASSAGGNTIYF | TGCGCCAGCAGTGCAGGAGGAAACACCATATATTTT | TRBJ1-3 | few | NA | TRBV10-1
CASSPQSSGNTIYF | TGTGCCAGCTCACCACAGAGCTCTGGAAACACCATATATTTT | TRBJ1-3 | NA | NA | TRBV18
CAISRDRNYGYTF | TGTGCCATCAGTCGGGACAGGAACTATGGCTACACCTTC | TRBJ1-2 | NA | TRBD1 | TRBV10-3
CASSRQGAMNTGELFF | TGCGCCAGCAGCCGACAGGGGGCGATGAACACCGGGGAGCTGTTTTTT | TRBJ2-2 | NA | TRBD1 | TRBV5-1
CASSQGSAYGYTF | TGCGCCAGCAGCCAAGGAAGCGCTTATGGCTACACCTTC | TRBJ1-2 | NA | NA | TRBV4-3
CASSPGRVQETQYF | TGCGCCAGCAGCCCGGGAAGGGTTCAAGAGACCCAGTACTTC | TRBJ2-5 | NA | NA | TRBV4-3
CASANRGGGTDTQYF | TGCGCCAGCGCCAACAGGGGAGGAGGGACAGATACGCAGTATTTT | TRBJ2-3 | NA | NA | TRBV10-1
CASRDSGNTEAFF | TGTGCCAGCAGAGATTCAGGGAACACTGAAGCTTTCTTT | TRBJ1-1 | NA | NA | TRBV12-3/TRBV12-4
CASSLQPGQGLHGYTF | TGTGCCAGCAGTTTGCAACCGGGACAGGGCCTTCATGGCTACACCTTC | TRBJ1-2 | NA | TRBD1 | TRBV28
CASRFSLGTDTQYF | TGTGCAAGTCGCTTTTCCTTAGGCACAGATACGCAGTATTTT | TRBJ2-3 | NA | NA | TRBV12-2
CASSLAPYRSLNEKLFF | TGCGCCAGCAGCTTGGCCCCCTACCGGAGCCTTAATGAAAAACTGTTTTTT | TRBJ1-4 | NA | NA | TRBV5-1
CASSSENRGSHYGYTF | TGTGCCAGCAGCTCAGAAAACAGGGGGTCTCACTATGGCTACACCTTC | TRBJ1-2 | NA | TRBD1 | TRBV7-8
CSVGATNTGELFF | TGCAGCGTTGGTGCTACGAACACCGGGGAGCTGTTTTTT | TRBJ2-2 | NA | NA | TRBV29-1
CASSYDGGYTEAFF | TGTGCCAGCAGTTACGACGGGGGGTACACTGAAGCTTTCTTT | TRBJ1-1 | few | NA | TRBV6-6
CATSDSTQSEAFF | TGTGCCACCAGTGATTCTACACAGTCTGAAGCTTTCTTT | TRBJ1-1 | NA | NA | TRBV24-1
CATSEAAPTGELFF | TGTGCCACCAGTGAAGCGGCCCCCACCGGGGAGCTGTTTTTT | TRBJ2-2 | NA | NA | TRBV24-1
CASSSFELGYTF | TGTGCCAGCAGTTCCTTTGAACTTGGCTACACCTTC | TRBJ1-2 | NA | NA | TRBV6-5
CASSHPTETTGELFF | TGTGCCAGCTCACACCCGACAGAGACCACCGGGGAGCTGTTTTTT | TRBJ2-2 | NA | NA | TRBV18
CAWSRTGGDHGEQFF | TGTGCCTGGAGCCGAACGGGGGGCGACCATGGTGAGCAGTTCTTC | TRBJ2-1 | NA | NA | TRBV30
CATSDPGQNYGYTF | TGTGCCACCAGTGACCCGGGACAGAACTATGGCTACACCTTC | TRBJ1-2 | NA | TRBD1 | TRBV24-1
CASSEFGGRSDTQYF | TGCGCCAGCAGTGAATTTGGCGGGAGATCAGATACGCAGTATTTT | TRBJ2-3 | few | TRBD2 | TRBV10-2
CSVDSGTGSNTEAFF | TGCAGCGTAGACTCCGGGACAGGGTCGAACACTGAAGCTTTCTTT | TRBJ1-1 | NA | TRBD1 | TRBV29-1
CASSIASGGRETQYF | TGTGCCAGTAGTATAGCTAGCGGTGGGAGAGAGACCCAGTACTTC | TRBJ2-5 | NA | TRBD2 | TRBV19
CASSYSGQGVKTEAFF | TGTGCCAGCAGTTACTCGGGACAGGGGGTGAAAACTGAAGCTTTCTTT | TRBJ1-1 | few | TRBD1 | TRBV6-5
CASSRAGGITDTQYF | TGTGCCAGCAGCCGAGCGGGAGGAATCACAGATACGCAGTATTTT | TRBJ2-3 | once | TRBD2 | TRBV7-8
CASSKRTGVGTGELFF | TGTGCCAGCAGCAAGAGGACAGGGGTTGGAACCGGGGAGCTGTTTTTT | TRBJ2-2 | NA | TRBD1 | TRBV13
CASSFRGGDYNEQFF | TGTGCCAGCAGCTTTCGCGGGGGGGACTACAATGAGCAGTTCTTC | TRBJ2-1 | NA | TRBD2 | TRBV7-8
CASSVATVLAAGTDTQYF | TGTGCCAGCAGCGTAGCTACGGTGCTAGCTGCCGGCACAGATACGCAGTATTTT | TRBJ2-3 | NA | NA | TRBV9